This note documents a single TCR beta chain sequence. Its antigen is still unknown. This sample is drawn from a study of early T cells in non-severe SARS-CoV-2 infection. Study at large: Sequencing targeted bulk RNA from unsorted whole blood, leaving chains unpaired.

Study-wide points: CD4 and private specificities were missed by VDJdb matching, which favored anti-spike CD8 responses.

As part of library construction, unique molecular identifiers were attached to individual cDNA molecules. TCRdb reanalysed the 5' RACE reads using MiXCR and keeps one entry per CDR3 protein. Of about 60,000 distinct CDR3 sequences detected, roughly an eighth appear once; the ten largest clones hold approximately 4.4%. Sequenced material: whole blood. This TCR derives from an adult who was a healthcare worker with PCR-confirmed SARS-CoV-2 infection or an uninfected control (not recorded which).

CDR3 bases: TGCGCCAGCAGCCAAGAACAGGGGGCTGCTCAGCCCCAGCATTTT. The encoded protein is CASSQEQGAAQPQHF. The V call is TRBV4-1, the J call TRBJ1-5; 9 bases map to TRBD1. V lost 0 bases and J lost 6; bases outside the gene matches: 3. The germline CDR1 and CDR2 sequences are MGHRA and YSYEKL. There are 15 residues in the CDR3.